A single sample is the source of the 21 T cell receptor beta chains below, sequenced in a study of cytomegalovirus exposure and HLA in healthy donors. PCR used 60 Vbeta primers and 13 Jbeta primers. Only in-frame clones appear in the TCRdb table, and some are missing; sequencing was by immunoSEQ multiplex PCR. The table includes around 220,000 clones, approximately 80% detected once. Sequencing was done on a sample of PBMCs. These TCRs come from a girl under 18 in good health and CMV-seronegative.

The genes are TRBV6-5 and TRBJ2-5, with 9 bases identical to TRBD2. Germline trimming cut 5 bases from V and 5 bases from J; bases unmatched to any gene: 3. From germline, CDR1 is MNHEY and CDR2 SVGAGI. The CDR3 spans 13 residues. The DNA of the CDR3 is TGTGCCAGCAGTGGACTAGCGCGGGAGACCCAGTACTTC. It yields the protein CASSGLARETQYF.

The chain carries TRBV15 and TRBJ1-5; D gene unclear. Germline V CDR1 and CDR2: LNHNV, YYDKDF (reference sequence). The CDR3 is 15 amino acids. V was pared by 0 bases and J by 7 bases, with 13 bases between. The CDR3: CATSRDLGVLQPQHF. The CDR3 DNA sequence: TGTGCCACCAGCAGAGATCTCGGGGTTTTGCAGCCCCAGCATTTT.

V usage is TRBV5-4 and J usage is TRBJ1-2; 8 bases agree with TRBD1. CDR1 and CDR2 (germline): SGHNT, YYREEE (reference sequence). The CDR3 totals 17 residues. With V trimmed by 3 bases and J by 5 bases, 15 bases remained unmatched. As DNA, the CDR3 is TGTGCCAGCAGCTCCCGGACAGGGCAAATGGCCTATTATGGCTACACCTTC. As protein: CASSSRTGQMAYYGYTF.

The chain employs TRBV6-1 and TRBJ1-2; 10 bases are a match to TRBD1. CDR1 is MNHNS and CDR2 is SASEGT in the germline V gene. The V gene end was trimmed by 6 bases and the J gene end by 2 bases; junction bases not matched to a gene: 3. The CDR3 has 14 amino acids. CDR3 coding DNA: TGTGCCAGCAGGGAGGACAGGGGGAACTATGGCTACACCTTC. Translation: CASREDRGNYGYTF.

The chain has TRBV19 and TRBJ1-1; 8 bases align to TRBD1. V was pared by 3 bases and J by 4 bases, with 10 bases of the junction left unmatched. Germline CDR1 LNHDA, CDR2 SQIVND (reference sequence). The CDR3 loop spans 16 amino acids. The CDR3 protein is CASSIEVGQGVTEAFF. Written as DNA, the CDR3 is TGTGCCAGTAGTATTGAGGTCGGACAGGGAGTCACTGAAGCTTTCTTT.

This clone was picked up a small number of times. The rearrangement links TRBV5-1 to TRBJ1-1; D gene ambiguous. Germline lookup yields CDR1 SGHRS and CDR2 YFSETQ. This CDR3 region has 12 residues. Deletions cut 4 bases from V and 3 bases from J, with 7 bases between. Here the CDR3 DNA reads TGCGCCAGCAGCGTCTCGGACACTGAAGCTTTCTTT. Translation: CASSVSDTEAFF. The variable domain in full, with the rest retrieved from reference TRBV5-1 and TRBJ1-1, is KAGVTQTPRYLIKTRGQQVTLSCSPISGHRSVSWYQQTPGQGLQFLFEYFSETQRNKGNFPGRFSGRQFSNSRSEMNVSTLELGDSALYLCASSVSDTEAFFGQGTRLTVV.

The rearrangement uses TRBV7-9 and TRBJ2-1; TRBD1 is a possible D gene (5 bases). This CDR3 is 15 amino acids long. Germline V gene lookup returns CDR1 SEHNR and CDR2 FQNEAQ (reference sequence). Trimming shortened V by 5 bases and J by 6 bases, and 17 bases separated the two germline ends. This CDR3 reads CASSRIQGESNEQFF. The DNA of the CDR3 is TGTGCCAGCAGCCGAATCCAGGGTGAGTCCAATGAGCAGTTCTTC.

This chain connects TRBV9 to TRBJ1-3; D not resolved. V lost 2 bases and J lost 2, with 2 bases in between. The CDR3 runs 12 residues. From germline, CDR1 is SGDLS and CDR2 YYNGEE. The CDR3: CASSVTGNTIYF. The CDR3 region has the DNA TGTGCCAGCAGCGTTACTGGAAACACCATATATTTT.

On this clone: Other DNA sequences within the sample encode an identical CDR3. The CDR3 spells CSVGVGGTGSNQPQHF. The CDR3 DNA reads as TGCAGCGTTGGGGTTGGGGGCACAGGGTCGAATCAGCCCCAGCATTTT. This chain links TRBV29-1 with TRBJ1-5, with a weak D call TRBD1 (6 bases). The V and J ends lost 4 bases and 4 bases respectively, with 20 bases between them. Germline CDR1 SQVTM, CDR2 ANQGSEA. CDR3 length: 16 amino acids.

This rearrangement joins TRBV6-5 to TRBJ1-5; D is possibly TRBD1 (5 bases). Looked up from germline, CDR1 is MNHEY and CDR2 is SVGAGI. With 2 bases removed from V and 7 bases from J, the gap between germline ends came to 18 bases. The CDR3 has 16 residues. The CDR3 loop reads CASSYGSQGGRQPQHF. As DNA, the CDR3 is TGTGCCAGCAGTTACGGTAGCCAGGGAGGAAGGCAGCCCCAGCATTTT.

This sequence joins TRBV2 and TRBJ1-5; D is ambiguous. CDR1 SNHLY and CDR2 FYNNEI come from the germline V gene. Trimming left V 6 bases short and J 6 bases short, with 12 bases between. The CDR3 extends over 13 amino acids. In DNA form, the CDR3 reads TGTGCCAGCAGCGACCCACGGGGTCAGCCCCAGCATTTT. Amino acids: CASSDPRGQPQHF.

The chain employs TRBV5-6 and TRBJ1-5, with D unresolved. V dropped 2 bases and J dropped 3 bases, with 9 bases sitting between them. The CDR3 runs to 14 residues. The germline V gene has CDR1 SGHDT and CDR2 YYEEEE. In nucleotides, the CDR3 is TGTGCCAGCAGCTTAGGAGTCAACAATCAGCCCCAGCATTTT. This translates into CASSLGVNNQPQHF. The full variable domain, completed using reference TRBV5-6 and TRBJ1-5, is DAGVTQSPTHLIKTRGQQVTLRCSPKSGHDTVSWYQQALGQGPQFIFQYYEEEERQRGNFPDRFSGHQFPNYSSELNVNALLLGDSALYLCASSLGVNNQPQHFGDGTRLSIL.

J is TRBJ2-7 and V is TRBV7-2; TRBD1 matches 7 bases. V lost 6 bases to trimming and J lost 0 bases; unmatched junction nucleotides: 8. Germline CDR1 and CDR2: SGHTA and FQGNSA. The CDR3 runs 15 residues. The CDR3 DNA is TGTGCCAGCAGGCCACCGGGACAGAGCTCCTACGAGCAGTACTTC. It translates to CASRPPGQSSYEQYF.

This clone has just a few counts. The rearrangement joins TRBV7-6 to TRBJ2-1; TRBD2 aligns across 8 bases. Germline V lookup: CDR1 SGHVS, CDR2 FNYEAQ. This CDR3 spans 14 amino acids. V lost 1 base, J lost 11 bases, and 7 bases stayed unmatched. CDR3 region: CASSLDFLSGKQFF. The CDR3 DNA is TGTGCCAGCAGCTTAGATTTTCTTAGCGGGAAGCAGTTCTTC.

The V call is TRBV28, the J call TRBJ2-1; 10 bases align to TRBD2. V dropped 8 bases and J dropped 9; count of bases not matched to a gene: 7. Germline V gene data show CDR1 as MDHEN and CDR2 as SYDVKM. The CDR3 is made up of 13 amino acids. CDR3 nucleotides: TGTGCCAGCGGAGTGGCTAGCGGGAGTGAGCAGTTCTTC. Protein sequence: CASGVASGSEQFF.

The chain carries TRBV28 and TRBJ1-3; a possible D gene is TRBD1 (5 bases). The germline CDR1 and CDR2 sequences are MDHEN and SYDVKM. V lost 7 bases to trimming and J lost 0 bases, with 10 bases between them. This CDR3 spans 14 amino acids. The CDR3 DNA is TGTGCCAGCACCTGGGGCAACTCTGGAAACACCATATATTTT. Its protein is CASTWGNSGNTIYF.

This clone was found many times. The V call is TRBV5-1, the J call TRBJ2-1, with TRBD2 matching 8 bases. Germline V lookup: CDR1 SGHRS, CDR2 YFSETQ. V lost 6 bases to trimming and J lost 8 bases; unmatched junction nucleotides: 10. The CDR3 runs to 14 residues. This chain's CDR3 is CASTGTRVRDEQFF. Here the CDR3 DNA reads TGCGCCAGCACCGGGACTAGGGTGAGGGATGAGCAGTTCTTC.

This chain connects TRBV30 to TRBJ1-6; unclear D gene. V was pared by 6 bases and J by 10 bases, with 16 bases between. In germline, CDR1 is GTSNPN, CDR2 SVGIG (reference sequence). The CDR3 is made up of 13 amino acids. The CDR3 is CACPTATASPLHF. In nucleotides, the CDR3 is TGTGCCTGTCCGACTGCTACCGCCTCACCCCTCCACTTT.

J is TRBJ2-7 and V is TRBV28; 7 bases fit TRBD1. The J segment lost 4 bases and the V segment lost 3 bases, leaving 15 bases of the junction unmatched. The CDR3 is made up of 17 amino acids. The germline V gene has CDR1 MDHEN and CDR2 SYDVKM. CDR3 in amino acids: CASSFEPPLGRGYEQYF. The CDR3 region has the DNA TGTGCCAGCAGTTTCGAGCCCCCTTTGGGCAGGGGGTACGAGCAGTACTTC.

Only a few counts were recorded for this clone. The rearrangement uses TRBV7-6 and TRBJ1-2; the match to TRBD1 covers 7 bases. The J segment lost 8 bases and the V segment lost 8 bases, leaving 11 bases of the junction unmatched. This CDR3 contains 13 residues. Per germline, CDR1 SGHVS and CDR2 FNYEAQ. CDR3 DNA: TGTGCCAGCGCCAACAGGGGTCCTATCGGCTACACCTTC. This translates into CASANRGPIGYTF.

The J gene is TRBJ2-3, the V gene TRBV4-1; 8 nucleotides align to TRBD2. Germline V CDR1 and CDR2: MGHRA, YSYEKL. The CDR3 has 16 amino acids. Trimming at V came to 2 bases and at J to 4 bases, leaving 8 bases not matched to a gene. In DNA form, the CDR3 reads TGCGCCAGCAGCCAACCCGGACTAGCTGATCCAGATACGCAGTATTTT. It is translated as CASSQPGLADPDTQYF.